This TCR beta chain was sequenced during a study of T-cell memory formation after mild COVID-19. Study-level background: TCR clusters were mostly confined to one donor each. Study results and caveats: The main location of contracting CD4+ clones was CM and EM, and that of contracting CD8+ clones was EMRA. CD4+ bias marked clones expanding day 15 to 37, unlike balanced contracting clones.

5'RACE with constant-segment primers built TCRalpha and TCRbeta cDNA libraries with UMIs. A single record per CDR3 protein comes from TCRdb applying MiXCR to the 5' RACE reads. The sample has about 170,000 distinct CDR3 sequences, around 13% seen once. The CDR3 spans 13 residues. Germline assignment: CDR1 ENHRY and CDR2 SYGVKD. Trimming removed 6 bases from V and 13 bases from J, with 21 bases in between. This clonotype appeared many times. Its target is not known. The specimen sequenced was PBMCs or a T cell subset sorted from them (not recorded which). This receptor was obtained from a man in his late teens or twenties who had mild COVID-19 (a few samples of this study predate the infection). Cell type and time point are not known. V gene TRBV10-3 combines with J gene TRBJ2-5; D possibly corresponds to TRBD1 (5 bases). The DNA of the CDR3 is TGTGCCATCAGACCCACTTCCGACAGCCCCCCGTACTTC. Translation gives CAIRPTSDSPPYF.